Sequencing of this T cell receptor beta chain was carried out in a study of OX40 agonist ivuxolimab in advanced cancers. Study-level information: Among those enrolled, mean age was about 63 years (range roughly 23 to 79) and about 79% were male.

Germline V gene sequence: CDR1 LNHDA, CDR2 SQIVND (reference sequence). CDR3 size: 13 residues. The trim removed 5 bases at V and 6 bases at J, leaving 6 bases unmatched. Profiling relied on immunoSEQ multiplex PCR, and the TCRdb table lists in-frame clones only, not all of them. Of more than 65,000 clones listed, approximately 90% are singletons. This clonotype originated in an adult with an advanced solid tumor such as melanoma, head and neck, liver or kidney cancer. The chain couples TRBV19 to TRBJ1-2; 7 bases fit TRBD1. The sequencing used CD4+ or CD8+ T cells sorted from blood, collected in a trial of the OX40 agonist ivuxolimab. The CDR3 loop reads CASSATGSDGYTF. The CDR3, as DNA: TGTGCCAGTAGTGCGACAGGGTCGGATGGCTACACCTTC. Drawing the rest from reference TRBV19 and TRBJ1-2, the complete variable domain is DGGITQSPKYLFRKEGQNVTLSCEQNLNHDAMYWYRQDPGQGLRLIYYSQIVNDFQKGDIAEGYSVSREKKESFPLTVTSAQKNPTAFYLCASSATGSDGYTFGSGTRLTVV.